The present T cell receptor (beta chain) was sequenced within a study of tumor-infiltrating lymphocytes in localized non-small cell lung cancer. Overall study context: Some samples were collected after neoadjuvant chemotherapy; smokers, never-smokers and several histologies were included. Resected tumor was paired with non-adjacent uninvolved lung from the same patient. Overall study findings and caveats: Different pieces of the same tissue were used for each assay. TCR sequencing covered a subset of patients with enough tissue.

Only in-frame clones appear in the TCRdb table, and some are missing; sequencing was by immunoSEQ multiplex PCR. Of some 16,000 clones listed, roughly 43% are singletons. This clone was counted between two and nine times. The antigen remains unidentified. Germline CDR1 reads GTSNPN; CDR2 reads SVGIG (reference sequence). The CDR3 loop spans 12 amino acids. The V end lost 4 bases, the J end lost 7 bases, and 14 bases lay between the germline ends. This clonotype was sampled from a human donor with non-small cell lung cancer. The chain has TRBV30 and TRBJ2-7; D call uncertain. Sequenced sample: lung tumor tissue. DNA of the CDR3: TGTGCCTGGACCCATCCGGGCCGGGAGCAGTACTTC. Amino acid sequence: CAWTHPGREQYF.